The clone carrying this TCR beta chain was picked up a small number of times. What it binds is not known. The data were taken from a study of beta chain features in type 1 diabetes. Reverse transcribing all isolated RNA meant expressed TCRB transcripts were sequenced. Method: immunoSEQ multiplex PCR; TCRdb's copy keeps in-frame clones and lacks some. The profile shows roughly 230,000 clones, 9% to 10% of them singletons. CDR3 size: 14 residues. V shed 4 bases and J shed 3 bases, with 12 bases lying between them. Germline-derived CDR1 and CDR2 are MGHRA and YSYEKL. Whole-study results and caveats: In the patient group, naive, central memory and Treg TCRB repertoires seemed more alike than in the healthy donor group. Among type 1 diabetes patients, VDJ junctions had fewer insertions and more deletions.

The TCR was taken from a woman aged 18-29 years in good health. The J gene is TRBJ1-1, the V gene TRBV4-1; perhaps TRBD1 as D (5 bases). Specimen: naive CD4+ T cells from blood. Written as DNA, the CDR3 is TGCGCCAGCAGCCCAACGGGACTGGACACTGAAGCTTTCTTT. Translated: CASSPTGLDTEAFF.